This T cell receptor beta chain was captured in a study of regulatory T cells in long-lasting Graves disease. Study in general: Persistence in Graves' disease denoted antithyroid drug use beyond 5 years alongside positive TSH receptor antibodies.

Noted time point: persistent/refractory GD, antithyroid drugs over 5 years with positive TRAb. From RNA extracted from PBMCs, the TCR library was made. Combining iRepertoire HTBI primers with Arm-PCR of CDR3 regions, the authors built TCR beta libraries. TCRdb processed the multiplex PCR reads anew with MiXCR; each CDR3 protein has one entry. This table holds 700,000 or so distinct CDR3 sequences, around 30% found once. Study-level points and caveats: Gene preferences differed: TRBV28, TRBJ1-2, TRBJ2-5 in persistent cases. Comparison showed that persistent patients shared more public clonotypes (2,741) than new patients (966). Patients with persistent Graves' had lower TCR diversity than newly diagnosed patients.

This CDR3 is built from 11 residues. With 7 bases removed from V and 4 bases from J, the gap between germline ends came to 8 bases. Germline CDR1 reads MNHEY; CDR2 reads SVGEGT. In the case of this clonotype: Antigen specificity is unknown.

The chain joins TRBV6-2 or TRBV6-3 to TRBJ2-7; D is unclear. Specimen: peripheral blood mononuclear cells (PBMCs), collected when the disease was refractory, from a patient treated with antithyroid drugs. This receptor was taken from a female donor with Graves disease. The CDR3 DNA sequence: TGTGCCAGCAAAGATCTATACGAGCAGTACTTC. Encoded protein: CASKDLYEQYF.